A single sample gave rise to the 24 T cell receptor beta chains below, sequenced in a study of T cell changes during pregnancy in multiple sclerosis. Some clones are missing from TCRdb's copy, which holds only in-frame ones; the method was immunoSEQ multiplex PCR. The sample gives under 40,000 clones, approximately 90% of which show up once; 20% to 30% is in the top ten. Source: CD8+ T cells from peripheral blood mononuclear cells, taken before pregnancy. The receptor source for this set is a female donor with multiple sclerosis, enrolled in a pregnancy study.

The V and J genes are TRBV27 and TRBJ2-3, with TRBD1 as a possible D gene (5 bases). CDR1 is MNHEY, CDR2 SMNVEV, per germline (reference sequence). This CDR3 region has 17 residues. V shed 3 bases and J shed 0 bases, with 16 bases lying between them. The CDR3 spells CASSFLRAEWSTDTQYF. The CDR3 nucleotides are TGTGCCAGCAGTTTCCTCAGGGCCGAGTGGAGCACAGATACGCAGTATTTT.

The chain joins TRBV7-2 to TRBJ2-3; the D is unclear. V was shortened by 3 bases and J by 5 bases, with 9 bases between the two germline ends. Germline V CDR1 and CDR2: SGHTA, FQGNSA. The CDR3 runs to 13 residues. The CDR3 DNA is TGTGCCAGCAGCTTGCTTTTCGGAGATACGCAGTATTTT. Its protein is CASSLLFGDTQYF.

J is TRBJ2-7 and V is TRBV27, with 8 bases aligning to TRBD2. The CDR3 extends over 14 amino acids. The V and J ends lost 1 base and 3 bases, in that order; junction bases with no gene match: 2. Germline-derived CDR1 and CDR2 are MNHEY and SMNVEV (reference sequence). Here the CDR3 DNA reads TGTGCCAGCAGTTTATATACTAGCGGCTACGAGCAGTACTTC. Amino acid sequence: CASSLYTSGYEQYF.

The chain employs TRBV6-1 and TRBJ1-1; 7 bases agree with TRBD1. The germline CDR1 and CDR2 sequences are MNHNS and SASEGT. V was clipped by 6 bases and J by 0 bases; unmatched bases: 7. CDR3 length equals 15 residues. The CDR3 DNA reads as TGTGCCAGCAGGGATACAGGGGTTATGAACACTGAAGCTTTCTTT. It encodes CASRDTGVMNTEAFF.

The CDR3 coding sequence is TGTGCCAGCAGCTCAGCCGGGACAGCGAGCACAGATACGCAGTATTTT. Protein product: CASSSAGTASTDTQYF. V is TRBV7-9 and J is TRBJ2-3, with 7 bases fitting TRBD1. The junction had 7 bases not matched to a gene; V was cut back by 4 bases and J by 0 bases. CDR3 length: 16 residues. From germline, CDR1 is SEHNR and CDR2 FQNEAQ (reference sequence).

The chain joins TRBV28 to TRBJ2-7, with a tentative D call TRBD1 (6 bases). V shed 6 bases and J shed 2 bases, with 17 bases lying between them. The CDR3 length is 15 residues. The germline V gene has CDR1 MDHEN and CDR2 SYDVKM. The DNA for the CDR3 is TGTGCCAGCAGCGTGGCGCCAGGGGAGACCTACGAGCAGTACTTC. Its translation is CASSVAPGETYEQYF.

This clone has only one observation. The chain uses TRBV9 and TRBJ2-1; TRBD2 matches at 10 bases. This CDR3 has 17 amino acids. V trimming: 4 bases; J trimming: 7 bases; junction bases outside the gene matches: 14. CDR1 SGDLS and CDR2 YYNGEE come from the germline V gene. CDR3 residues: CASSHSTAGGLGNEQFF. Here the CDR3 DNA reads TGTGCCAGCAGCCATTCGACAGCGGGAGGGTTGGGGAATGAGCAGTTCTTC.

The chain is built from TRBV9 and TRBJ1-2, with D perhaps matching TRBD1 (5 bases). The CDR3 covers 15 residues. Per the germline V gene, CDR1 is SGDLS and CDR2 is YYNGEE. V lost 4 bases and J lost 0, with 13 bases in between. The CDR3 coding sequence is TGTGCCAGCAGCCATATCGACAGTTCTAACTATGGCTACACCTTC. This sequence encodes CASSHIDSSNYGYTF.

This rearrangement joins TRBV10-3 to TRBJ1-2, with a possible D match to TRBD1 (5 bases). Trimming took off 11 bases at V and 5 bases at J, with 9 bases between the two ends. The germline V gene encodes CDR1 ENHRY and CDR2 SYGVKD. The CDR3 is made up of 10 amino acids. The CDR3 DNA reads as TGTGCCGCGGGGGTTTATGGCTACACCTTC. Translating it yields CAAGVYGYTF.

V and J are TRBV28 and TRBJ2-7; 11 nucleotides line up with TRBD2. CDR1 is MDHEN, CDR2 SYDVKM, per germline. This CDR3 has 14 residues. V shed 5 bases and J 4 bases; nucleotides not matched to a gene: 4. The CDR3 here is CASSVAGGPYEQYF. The CDR3 bases are TGTGCCAGCAGTGTAGCGGGAGGGCCATACGAGCAGTACTTC.

The chain combines TRBV5-4 with TRBJ2-6; 7 bases agree with TRBD1. There are 18 residues in the CDR3. Germline assignment: CDR1 SGHNT and CDR2 YYREEE (reference sequence). V was pared by 2 bases and J by 0 bases, with 8 bases of the junction left unmatched. The CDR3 here is CASSLRTGVSSGANVLTF. CDR3 sequence (DNA): TGTGCCAGCAGCTTACGGACAGGCGTTAGCTCTGGGGCCAACGTCCTGACTTTC.

This chain uses TRBV10-3 with TRBJ2-7, with D possibly TRBD1 on 5 matching bases. This CDR3 is built from 15 residues. V gave up 7 bases and J gave up 7 bases, with 23 bases separating them. Germline lookup yields CDR1 ENHRY and CDR2 SYGVKD. The CDR3 region is CAIKQGVRLTEEQYF. The CDR3 DNA sequence: TGTGCCATCAAGCAAGGGGTACGGCTGACTGAGGAGCAGTACTTC.

The sample holds one count of this clone. The chain couples TRBV5-1 to TRBJ2-2; 8 nucleotides align to TRBD2. The germline CDR1 and CDR2 sequences are SGHRS and YFSETQ. Losses at the gene ends were 0 bases for V and 4 bases for J; bases not matched to a gene: 8. The CDR3 runs 17 residues. CDR3: CASSLAGSGKVTGELFF. The CDR3, as DNA: TGCGCCAGCAGCTTGGCGGGTAGCGGGAAAGTCACCGGGGAGCTGTTTTTT.

The gene calls are TRBV9 and TRBJ2-1; the match to TRBD2 covers 9 bases. V lost 0 bases to trimming and J lost 5 bases; unmatched junction nucleotides: 6. Germline CDR1 SGDLS, CDR2 YYNGEE. CDR3 length: 16 amino acids. CDR3 sequence reads: CASSVGGRGGNNEQFF. The CDR3 bases are TGTGCCAGCAGCGTAGGCGGGCGGGGGGGTAACAATGAGCAGTTCTTC.

The rearrangement links TRBV7-9 to TRBJ2-3, with 7 nucleotides matching TRBD2. The CDR3 is made up of 15 amino acids. The germline V gene encodes CDR1 SEHNR and CDR2 FQNEAQ (reference sequence). V shed 4 bases and J 0 bases; nucleotides not matched to a gene: 4. CDR3 residues: CASSSSGASTDTQYF. DNA for the CDR3: TGTGCCAGCAGCTCTAGCGGAGCTAGCACAGATACGCAGTATTTT.

V usage is TRBV9 and J usage is TRBJ1-1; 7 bases line up with TRBD1. Germline-derived CDR1 and CDR2 are SGDLS and YYNGEE. The CDR3 length is 15 residues. Trimming cost V 2 bases and J 4 bases; bases outside gene matches: 8. The DNA for the CDR3 is TGTGCCAGCAGCGTCGAAGGCTACAGGGGCACTGAAGCTTTCTTT. Translation gives CASSVEGYRGTEAFF.

The chain is built from TRBV5-4 and TRBJ2-1; D possibly corresponds to TRBD2 (6 bases). Germline lookup yields CDR1 SGHNT and CDR2 YYREEE (reference sequence). Trimming removed 5 bases from V and 2 bases from J, with 14 bases in between. The CDR3 has 15 amino acids. In DNA form, the CDR3 reads TGTGCCAGCAGTTCCCCGGGACTGGCCTACAATGAGCAGTTCTTC. Its translation: CASSSPGLAYNEQFF.

The chain combines TRBV11-2 with TRBJ1-4; a possible D gene is TRBD1 (6 bases). V shed 0 bases and J shed 0 bases, with 8 bases lying between them. The CDR3 has 16 amino acids. Germline loops: CDR1 SGHAT, CDR2 FQNNGV. CDR3 nucleotides: TGTGCCAGCAGCTTAGAGGGGGCCACAACTAATGAAAAACTGTTTTTT. Amino acids: CASSLEGATTNEKLFF. Full variable domain (missing parts from reference TRBV11-2 and TRBJ1-4): EAGVAQSPRYKIIEKRQSVAFWCNPISGHATLYWYQQILGQGPKLLIQFQNNGVVDDSQLPKDRFSAERLKGVDSTLKIQPAKLEDSAVYLCASSLEGATTNEKLFFGSGTQLSVL.

The chain is built from TRBV6-6 and TRBJ1-4, with 8 bases that match TRBD1. CDR1 MNHNY and CDR2 SVGAGI come from the germline V gene (reference sequence). The CDR3 runs to 16 residues. V lost 2 bases, J lost 7 bases, and 9 bases stayed unmatched. The CDR3, as DNA: TGTGCCAGCAGTTACCGGACAGGGAGCCGCGCTGAAAAACTGTTTTTT. Translation gives CASSYRTGSRAEKLFF.

This sequence joins TRBV6-1 and TRBJ2-7, with D perhaps TRBD1 (5 bases). The germline gives CDR1 MNHNS, CDR2 SASEGT. The CDR3 contains 14 residues. CDR3 amino acids: CATAIVGQGYEQYF. The CDR3 DNA follows: TGTGCTACAGCAATAGTGGGGCAGGGCTACGAGCAGTACTTC.

This CDR3 reads CASTPAGGPPANEKLFF. The CDR3 coding sequence is TGTGCCAGCACCCCAGCTGGGGGCCCCCCGGCTAATGAAAAACTGTTTTTT. The V gene is TRBV25-1, the J gene TRBJ1-4; tentatively, D is TRBD1 (6 bases). Germline CDR1 reads MGHDK; CDR2 reads SYGVNS. The CDR3 has 17 amino acids. The V end was cut by 7 bases, the J end by 3 bases, with 21 bases between.

This clone was seen a single time. The chain employs TRBV21-1 and TRBJ2-1; the D call in the table, TRBD2, was not verified against the DNA. TRBV21-1 is assigned pseudogene status. There are 13 residues in the CDR3. As DNA, the CDR3 is TGTGCCAGCAGCAAATTTGGACTTCCGACCGAGTTCTTC. As protein: CASSKFGLPTEFF.

The J gene is TRBJ2-4, the V gene TRBV4-2, with 8 bases aligning to TRBD2. This CDR3 comprises 19 residues. With 1 base clipped from V and 7 bases from J, the junction kept 18 bases outside the gene matches. Germline V gene data show CDR1 as LGHNA and CDR2 as YNFKEQ. The CDR3 DNA follows: TGTGCCAGCAGCCAAGCTGGACCGGGACTAGGGGGGTACGTGAACATTCAGTACTTC. Translating it yields CASSQAGPGLGGYVNIQYF.

The chain joins TRBV28 to TRBJ2-3; D is perhaps TRBD2 (6 bases). Looked up from germline, CDR1 is MDHEN and CDR2 is SYDVKM. The V end was cut by 6 bases, the J end by 2 bases, with 18 bases between. CDR3 length: 16 amino acids. The CDR3 DNA is TGTGCCAGCAGGAACCGGGACTTTCTCTTCACAGATACGCAGTATTTT. It is translated as CASRNRDFLFTDTQYF.